Below are 24 T cell receptor beta chains sequenced from a single sample in a study of Graves' ophthalmopathy and Graves' hyperthyroidism. CDR3 regions of TCR beta were amplified from RNA transcripts. Following a first-round RT-PCR that used HTBI primers, a second-round multiplex PCR was carried out. TCRdb reprocessed the multiplex PCR reads with MiXCR, giving one entry per CDR3 protein. The data contain a few hundred thousand distinct CDR3 sequences, just under 40% of them seen just once; the ten biggest clones take up roughly 4.5%. The sample taken for sequencing was peripheral blood or thyroid tissue (not recorded which). The receptors were sampled from an adult man with Graves' hyperthyroidism.

With regard to this clonotype: This sequence may be a read error, since a much larger clone differs from it by one base. The chain has TRBV5-5 and TRBJ2-7; perhaps TRBD1 as D (5 bases). Germline V CDR1 and CDR2: SGHKS, YYEKEE (reference sequence). This CDR3 is 15 amino acids long. The V and J ends lost 6 bases and 1 base respectively, with 17 bases between them. This CDR3 is CASNKCCDSSYEQYF. The CDR3 DNA reads as TGTGCCAGCAACAAATGTTGCGACAGTTCCTACGAGCAGTACTTC.

The chain employs TRBV7-9 and TRBJ1-4; 9 bases are shared with TRBD1. CDR3 size: 16 residues. The germline gives CDR1 SEHNR, CDR2 FQNEAQ (reference sequence). V dropped 3 bases and J dropped 4; count of bases not matched to a gene: 6. The CDR3 DNA is TGTGCCAGCAGCTTTGGGACAGGGTCTAATAATGAAAAACTGTTTTTT. It yields the protein CASSFGTGSNNEKLFF.

This clonotype was counted a few times. One base away lies a much larger clone, so this may be a sequencing read error. In this CDR3 the conserved last residue, phenylalanine or tryptophan, is missing, so a read error is likely. The chain combines TRBV7-9 with TRBJ2-6; 9 nucleotides align to TRBD1. With 2 bases clipped from V and 12 bases from J, the junction kept 2 bases outside the gene matches. Germline lookup yields CDR1 SEHNR and CDR2 FQNEAQ (reference sequence). The CDR3 consists of 13 residues. CDR3: CASSLTGGVVLTL. As DNA, the CDR3 is TGTGCCAGCAGCTTAACAGGGGGCGTCGTCCTGACTCTC.

This clonotype turned up a few times. The genes are TRBV7-9 and TRBJ2-5, with D tentatively TRBD1 (6 bases). Germline values: CDR1 SEHNR, CDR2 FQNEAQ (reference sequence). V was pared by 6 bases and J by 0 bases, with 11 bases between. The CDR3 loop spans 14 amino acids. CDR3 loop: CASRPDSYQETQYF. CDR3 nucleotide sequence: TGTGCCAGCAGGCCGGACAGTTACCAAGAGACCCAGTACTTC.

The chain has TRBV12-3 or TRBV12-4 and TRBJ1-6, with D possibly being TRBD1 (5 bases). With 0 bases removed from V and 9 bases from J, the gap between germline ends came to 12 bases. This CDR3 comprises 15 residues. The CDR3 DNA reads as TGTGCCAGCAGTTTAGCGCTAACGGGGGGTTCACCCCTCCACTTT. Amino acid sequence: CASSLALTGGSPLHF.

The sample holds many counts of this clonotype. The chain carries TRBV13 and TRBJ1-2, with D tentatively TRBD1 (5 bases). Germline CDR1 is PRHDT and CDR2 is FYEKMQ (reference sequence). This CDR3 is built from 13 residues. V was cut by 5 bases and J by 7 bases, with 14 bases left in between. The CDR3 bases are TGTGCCAGCAGCGATCAGGGTCTCCGTGGCTACACCTTC. Protein: CASSDQGLRGYTF.

This rearrangement joins TRBV2 to TRBJ2-7, with D possibly TRBD2 on 6 matching bases. Per the germline V gene, CDR1 is SNHLY and CDR2 is FYNNEI. Trimming took off 8 bases at V and 7 bases at J, with 15 bases between the two ends. The CDR3 covers 12 residues. In nucleotides, the CDR3 is TGTGCCAGCGGGGACTGGTACAATGAGCAGTACTTC. The encoded protein is CASGDWYNEQYF.

The V gene is TRBV7-2, the J gene TRBJ2-5, with 11 bases lining up with TRBD2. The end of the DNA aligns better with TRBJ2-1, so the J call may be wrong. This CDR3 region has 16 residues. Germline CDR1 SGHTA, CDR2 FQGNSA. DNA of the CDR3: TGTGCCAGCAGCTTCTTAGCGGGAGGGCCGAGCGGTGAGCAGTTCTTC. This translates into CASSFLAGGPSGEQFF.

The chain is built from TRBV20-1 and TRBJ1-1; D is unresolved. The CDR3 has 14 residues. Germline V gene sequence: CDR1 DFQATT, CDR2 SNEGSKA (reference sequence). Trimming took off 0 bases at V and 7 bases at J, with 15 bases between the two ends. In DNA, the CDR3 is TGCAGTGCTAGAGAGTACAAGGCGGAGTTTGAAGCTTTCTTT. Residues: CSAREYKAEFEAFF.

The table lists this clonotype with a few counts. The V and J genes are TRBV10-3 and TRBJ2-7; D ambiguous. In germline, CDR1 is ENHRY, CDR2 SYGVKD. The V and J ends lost 3 bases and 6 bases respectively, with 15 bases between them. This CDR3 region has 14 residues. The CDR3 region is CAISDPVLRAEQYF. The CDR3 DNA reads as TGTGCCATCAGTGATCCTGTTTTACGAGCCGAGCAGTACTTC.

This clonotype was counted many times. V is TRBV9 and J is TRBJ1-1, with 8 bases fitting TRBD1. Trimming cost V 3 bases and J 6 bases; bases outside gene matches: 10. Germline CDR1 SGDLS, CDR2 YYNGEE. The CDR3 extends over 15 amino acids. CDR3 bases: TGTGCCAGCAGCGACCGACAGGGGATGTCGGCTGAAGCTTTCTTT. Translated: CASSDRQGMSAEAFF.

This clonotype appeared a few times. The J gene is TRBJ1-4, the V gene TRBV6-9; 11 positions match TRBD1. Germline V gives CDR1 MNHGY, CDR2 SVAAGI. There are 17 residues in the CDR3. Losses at the gene ends were 6 bases for V and 4 bases for J; bases not matched to a gene: 10. DNA of the CDR3: TGTGCCAGCAGATCCGGGACAGGGGGGAAATTTAATGAAAAACTGTTTTTT. It is translated as CASRSGTGGKFNEKLFF.

The chain is built from TRBV7-2 and TRBJ2-7; 9 bases agree with TRBD2. The V segment lost 5 bases and the J segment 6 bases; nucleotides outside the gene matches: 11. There are 15 residues in the CDR3. Germline V gene lookup returns CDR1 SGHTA and CDR2 FQGNSA. The CDR3 reads CASSLKAGGQFEQYF. CDR3 coding DNA: TGTGCCAGCAGCCTGAAAGCGGGAGGACAATTCGAGCAGTACTTC.

This chain connects TRBV19 to TRBJ1-1; D might be TRBD1 (5 bases). This CDR3 region has 16 residues. The V and J ends lost 1 base and 0 bases respectively, with 12 bases between them. Germline loops: CDR1 LNHDA, CDR2 SQIVND (reference sequence). In DNA form, the CDR3 reads TGTGCCAGTAGTATAGTGGGACGCGGCATGAACACTGAAGCTTTCTTT. Encoded protein: CASSIVGRGMNTEAFF.

The CDR3 nucleotides read TGTGCCACGACGGCGGGAGGCCCGGGGCTAGAGACCCAGTACTTC. Its protein is CATTAGGPGLETQYF. The V call is TRBV15, the J call TRBJ2-5; TRBD2 matches at 8 bases. Germline V gene sequence: CDR1 LNHNV, CDR2 YYDKDF (reference sequence). The CDR3 runs to 15 residues. V lost 9 bases and J lost 4; bases outside the gene matches: 13.

The chain joins TRBV7-9 to TRBJ2-7; D not certain. From germline, CDR1 is SEHNR and CDR2 FQNEAQ (reference sequence). This CDR3 region has 13 residues. V shed 5 bases and J shed 7 bases, with 15 bases lying between them. This CDR3 is CASSAPGGNEQYF. The CDR3 bases are TGTGCCAGCAGCGCCCCGGGTGGCAATGAGCAGTACTTC.

V is TRBV11-2 and J is TRBJ2-2; possibly TRBD1 or TRBD2 for D (5 bases each). Between the trimmed V and J ends, which lost 6 bases and 5 bases, there was a span of 13 bases. CDR1 and CDR2 (germline): SGHAT, FQNNGV. The CDR3 has 14 residues. Here the CDR3 DNA reads TGTGCCAGCAGTTACGGGACCTTAACCGGGGAGCTGTTTTTT. Its translation is CASSYGTLTGELFF.

The V call is TRBV30, the J call TRBJ1-1; D is unresolved. Trimming pared 3 bases from V and 2 bases from J, leaving 7 bases between. The CDR3 is 12 amino acids. From germline, CDR1 is GTSNPN and CDR2 SVGIG (reference sequence). CDR3: CAWRGENTEAFF. CDR3 in DNA: TGTGCCTGGAGGGGAGAAAACACTGAAGCTTTCTTT.

At least ten counts were recorded for this clonotype. The chain carries TRBV7-2 and TRBJ2-5; 8 bases align to TRBD1. CDR3 size: 15 residues. V shed 3 bases, J shed 3 bases, and the junction held 6 bases outside the gene matches. CDR1 is SGHTA and CDR2 is FQGNSA in the germline V gene. The CDR3 protein is CASSFDRGDKETQYF. The DNA for the CDR3 is TGTGCCAGCAGCTTTGACAGGGGCGATAAAGAGACCCAGTACTTC.

In the case of this clonotype: This may arise from a read error, as a much more abundant clone is one base away. This chain uses TRBV12-3 or TRBV12-4 with TRBJ2-7; a weak D match, TRBD1 (6 bases). The CDR3 extends over 16 amino acids. Trimming shortened V by 2 bases and J by 3 bases, and 17 bases separated the two germline ends. CDR3 protein: CASSLTATGPCYEQYF. The DNA for the CDR3 is TGTGCCAGCAGTTTAACAGCCACAGGGCCATGCTACGAGCAGTACTTC.

This clonotype appeared many times. V is TRBV7-8 and J is TRBJ2-7; TRBD2 matches at 11 bases. The CDR3 contains 15 residues. Germline-derived CDR1 and CDR2 are SGHVS and FQNEAQ. With V trimmed by 5 bases and J by 4 bases, 7 bases remained unmatched. DNA of the CDR3: TGTGCCAGCAGCATGTTAGCGGGAGGGCCTTACGAGCAGTACTTC. As protein: CASSMLAGGPYEQYF.

Comment on this clonotype: This may be a read error, as it is one base from a much larger clone. The genes are TRBV4-1 and TRBJ1-2, with no clear D. Germline V gene sequence: CDR1 MGHRA, CDR2 YSYEKL. Trimming took 6 bases from V and 7 from J, leaving 18 bases between them. The CDR3 length is 14 residues. Written as DNA, the CDR3 is TGCGCCAGCAGTCCCGTAGGGATGCCGGGTGGCTACACCTTC. Translation gives CASSPVGMPGGYTF.

Details on this clonotype: At one of its ends the junction is not consistent with the germline gene, which may arise from a read error. The CDR3 is CASSPLGREAFF. The CDR3 DNA is TGCGCCAGCAGCCCCTTGGGGCGTGAAGCTTTCTTT. This chain links TRBV7-2 with TRBJ1-1, with a weak D call TRBD1 (5 bases). CDR3 length: 12 amino acids. Germline CDR1 is SGHTA and CDR2 is FQGNSA.

Of note for this clonotype: One end of the junction does not line up with germline, which may come from a read error. The chain joins TRBV10-3 to TRBJ2-7; 9 nucleotides match TRBD1. The germline CDR1 and CDR2 sequences are ENHRY and SYGVKD. The CDR3 sequence is 15 residues long. The CDR3 sequence is CASSSGQGTYNEQYF. CDR3 sequence (DNA): TGTGCCAGCAGTTCGGGACAGGGTACCTACAATGAGCAGTACTTC.